This TCR beta chain was identified in a study of cytomegalovirus exposure and HLA in healthy donors. Germline trimming cut 4 bases from V and 8 bases from J; bases unmatched to any gene: 8. The CDR3 has 13 amino acids. Germline assignment: CDR1 SGHKS and CDR2 YYEKEE (reference sequence). This clone has just a few counts. This PCR relied on a set of 60 Vbeta primers and 13 Jbeta primers. The data were produced by immunoSEQ multiplex PCR, yet TCRdb's version contains in-frame clones alone and is incomplete. The table shows fewer than 150,000 clones, with over 80% occurring only once. This TCR came from a man aged 50-60 years in good health and CMV-seronegative. V usage is TRBV5-5 and J usage is TRBJ1-1; the match to TRBD1 covers 7 bases. Sequencing was done on a sample of PBMCs. CDR3 in DNA: TGTGCCAGCAGCCTCCTGGGACAGCTAGAAGCTTTCTTT. This encodes CASSLLGQLEAFF.